This passage covers 2 T cell receptor beta chains from one sample sequenced in a study of shared T cell receptors in the human thymus. Generated by immunoSEQ multiplex PCR, the TCRdb table keeps only in-frame clones and is missing some. The sample yields 700,000 to 750,000 clones, approximately 83% seen once. The sample was also linked to a second study, of human thymus T cells.

Input material: thymocytes. The origin of the receptors is a girl under two years old with a congenital heart defect.

The chain recombines TRBV6-1 with TRBJ1-5; TRBD1 might be the D (6 bases). CDR1 is MNHNS, CDR2 SASEGT, per germline. Trimming stripped 1 base from V and 6 bases from J, with 13 bases between. This CDR3 comprises 15 residues. CDR3 DNA: TGTGCCAGCAGTGAAGAGGGGGACACGTTTCAGCCCCAGCATTTT. This sequence encodes CASSEEGDTFQPQHF.

The rearrangement uses TRBV5-1 and TRBJ1-3; D is uncertain. V was trimmed by 0 bases and J by 0 bases, leaving 4 bases between them. The CDR3 totals 14 residues. Germline lookup yields CDR1 SGHRS and CDR2 YFSETQ. The CDR3 coding sequence is TGCGCCAGCAGCTTGGAGAGCTCTGGAAACACCATATATTTT. Translation: CASSLESSGNTIYF.